This T cell receptor (beta chain) was documented in a study of T cell responses to AZD1222 COVID-19 vaccine. Study outcomes and limitations: Among spike-specific TCRs, nearly half reportedly target unmutated variant regions.

Profiling relied on immunoSEQ multiplex PCR, and the TCRdb table lists in-frame clones only, not all of them. The data contain roughly 150,000 clones, 93% of them singletons. V was clipped by 7 bases and J by 0 bases, with 9 bases between them. CDR1 and CDR2 from the germline V gene are LNHDA and SQIVND (reference sequence). The CDR3 sequence is 13 residues long. Comment on this clone: Its antigen is unidentified.

Specimen: peripheral blood, collected on day 0 of AZD1222 vaccination. The J gene is TRBJ1-2, the V gene TRBV19; D gene unclear. The TCR comes from an adult in good health. Here the CDR3 reads CASNRPPNYGYTF. The CDR3 nucleotides read TGTGCCAGTAACCGGCCTCCTAACTATGGCTACACCTTC.